This TCR beta chain came from a study of cytomegalovirus exposure and HLA in healthy donors. Study-level findings and limits: With later analysis, a missense DCLRE1C variant became linked to TCR beta V- and J-gene trimming. The authors later found HLA-associated TCR beta chains more clonally expanded than equally common others. A later look showed TCR association rates differing by HLA locus, highest for DRB1 and lowest for HLA-C.

Trimming at V came to 2 bases and at J to 3 bases, leaving 3 bases not matched to a gene. Germline CDR1 is SEHNR and CDR2 is FQNEAQ (reference sequence). The CDR3 contains 16 residues. On this clone itself: Its target is unknown.

PCR used 60 Vbeta primers and 13 Jbeta primers. This table comes from immunoSEQ multiplex PCR, and its TCRdb copy is limited to in-frame clones, with some not included. The sample lists about 190,000 clones, approximately 85% occurring once. The clonotype comes from a woman between 18 and 30 years old in good health and CMV-seronegative. Material for sequencing was PBMCs. The chain is built from TRBV7-9 and TRBJ2-2; 10 nucleotides agree with TRBD1. DNA of the CDR3: TGTGCCAGCAGCTTACCGGGGACAGGGGACACCGGGGAGCTGTTTTTT. Protein sequence: CASSLPGTGDTGELFF.